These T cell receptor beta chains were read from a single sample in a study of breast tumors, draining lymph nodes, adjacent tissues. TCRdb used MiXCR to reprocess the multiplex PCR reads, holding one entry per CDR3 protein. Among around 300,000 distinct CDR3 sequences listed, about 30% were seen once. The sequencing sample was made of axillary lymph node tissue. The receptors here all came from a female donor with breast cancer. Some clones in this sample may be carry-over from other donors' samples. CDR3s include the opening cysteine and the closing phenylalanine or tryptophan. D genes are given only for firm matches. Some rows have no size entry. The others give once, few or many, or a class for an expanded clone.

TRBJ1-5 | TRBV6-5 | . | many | TGTGCCAGCAGCCGTCTCCGGGGGGATCAGCCCCAGCATTTT | CASSRLRGDQPQHF
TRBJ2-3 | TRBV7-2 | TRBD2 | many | TGTGCCAGCAGGGGATTTCGACTAGCGGTGAGCTCTAGCACAGATACGCAGTATTTT | CASRGFRLAVSSSTDTQYF
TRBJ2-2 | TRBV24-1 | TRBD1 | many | TGTGCCACCAGCCTGACAGGGAAGGCCTACGCCGGGGAGCTGTTTTTT | CATSLTGKAYAGELFF
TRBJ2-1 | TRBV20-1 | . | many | TGCAGTGCTAGAGTTCTTGGCAATGAGCAGTTCTTC | CSARVLGNEQFF
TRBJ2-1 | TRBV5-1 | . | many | TGCGCCAGCAGCTTGGGGGGACACCCCAATGAGCAGTTCTTC | CASSLGGHPNEQFF
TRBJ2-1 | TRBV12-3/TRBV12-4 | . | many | TGTGCCAGCAGTTTAGAGGTGGGGGGAACGGGCAATGAGCAGTTCTTC | CASSLEVGGTGNEQFF
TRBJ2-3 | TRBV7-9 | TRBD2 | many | TGTGCCAGCAGCCGGGACTACGGGGGCACAGATACGCAGTATTTT | CASSRDYGGTDTQYF
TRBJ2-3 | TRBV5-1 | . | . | TGCGCCAGCAGCTTAACAGCGGGCGGGGATACGCAGTGCTTT | CASSLTAGGDTQCF
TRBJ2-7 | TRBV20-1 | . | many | TGCAGTGCAACAAGTCCATCTATCTACGAGCAGTACTTC | CSATSPSIYEQYF
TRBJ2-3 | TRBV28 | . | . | TGTGCCAGCGGCCCGGGGAGCACAGATACGCAGTATTTT | CASGPGSTDTQYF
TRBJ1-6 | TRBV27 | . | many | TGTGCCAGCAGTTTAGATGGCCGAGCGACGGGTTCACCCCTCCACTTT | CASSLDGRATGSPLHF
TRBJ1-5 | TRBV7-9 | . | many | TGTGCCAGCAGCTTATCGTGGGGGGGGATCCAGCATTTT | CASSLSWGGIQHF
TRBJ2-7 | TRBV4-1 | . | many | TGCGCCAGCAGCCAAGAAGTCACAGGGATCTACGAGCAGTACTTC | CASSQEVTGIYEQYF
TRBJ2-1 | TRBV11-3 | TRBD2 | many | TGTGCCAGCAGCCCGGGGACTAGCGGGAGTCCTGAGCAGTTCTTC | CASSPGTSGSPEQFF
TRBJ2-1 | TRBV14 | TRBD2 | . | TGTGCCAGCAGCCAATTTCTAGCGGGAGGGCCGGGGAATGAGCAGTTCTTC | CASSQFLAGGPGNEQFF
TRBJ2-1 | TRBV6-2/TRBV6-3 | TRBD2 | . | TGTGCCAGCCAGACTAGCGGGAGAGTTAATGAGCAGTTCTTC | CASQTSGRVNEQFF
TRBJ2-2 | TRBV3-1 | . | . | TGTGCCAGCAGCCAAGAAGGCAGGGCTATCGCCGGGGAGCTGTTTTTT | CASSQEGRAIAGELFF
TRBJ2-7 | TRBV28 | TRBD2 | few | TGTGCCAGCAGTTTCGTTGGCGGGGGCTCCTACGAGCAGTACTTC | CASSFVGGGSYEQYF
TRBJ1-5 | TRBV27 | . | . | TGTGCCAGCAGCCCCCGGGACCGTCGCGAGCCCCAGCATTTT | CASSPRDRREPQHF
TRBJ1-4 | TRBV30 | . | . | TGTGCCTGGAGACCCCGCAATGAAAAACTGTTTTTT | CAWRPRNEKLFF
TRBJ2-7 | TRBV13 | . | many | TGTGCCAGCAGCACAATTCTGAGCTCCTACGAGCAGTACTTC | CASSTILSSYEQYF
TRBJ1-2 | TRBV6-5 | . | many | TGTGCCAGCAGCCTCGGACAGCCTAACTATGGCTACACCTTC | CASSLGQPNYGYTF
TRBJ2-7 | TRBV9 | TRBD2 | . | TGTGCCAGCAGCGCGAGCGGGAGCTGGGAGCAGTACTTC | CASSASGSWEQYF